Shown below are 15 T cell receptor beta chains from a single sample sequenced in a study of blood T cell repertoires in COVID-19. Libraries were prepared by immunoSEQ multiplex PCR; TCRdb keeps only in-frame clonotypes and omits some of them. The sample lists approximately 180,000 clones; 88% were seen once. Material for sequencing was peripheral blood. The receptors were sampled from a man in his forties with active or convalescent COVID-19.

This rearrangement joins TRBV6-4 to TRBJ2-1, with 10 positions matching TRBD2. The CDR3 covers 16 residues. The ends lost 4 bases at V and 3 bases at J; junction bases unmatched: 6. Germline V gives CDR1 MRHNA, CDR2 SNTAGT. The CDR3 sequence is CASSASGLAFYNEQFF. CDR3 DNA: TGTGCCAGCAGTGCCTCGGGACTAGCGTTCTACAATGAGCAGTTCTTC.

This rearrangement joins TRBV2 to TRBJ1-1, with 8 positions matching TRBD1. Germline trimming cut 8 bases from V and 5 bases from J; bases unmatched to any gene: 7. The germline V gene has CDR1 SNHLY and CDR2 FYNNEI. The CDR3 has 13 residues. The CDR3 coding sequence is TGTGCCAGCCTAAGACAGGGGTGGACTGAAGCTTTCTTT. It codes for CASLRQGWTEAFF.

This chain links TRBV5-1 with TRBJ1-5; TRBD1 might be the D (5 bases). This CDR3 is built from 14 residues. The germline V gene encodes CDR1 SGHRS and CDR2 YFSETQ. Trimming pared 4 bases from V and 7 bases from J, leaving 15 bases between. The CDR3 nucleotides read TGCGCCAGCAGCGCTGACAGTATGTCACAGCCCCAGCATTTT. Its translation is CASSADSMSQPQHF.

The chain employs TRBV19 and TRBJ2-1, with 13 bases identical to TRBD2. With V trimmed by 2 bases and J by 6 bases, 4 bases remained unmatched. The CDR3 runs to 16 residues. Germline CDR1 and CDR2: LNHDA and SQIVND (reference sequence). CDR3 DNA sequence: TGTGCCAGTAGTATACGGGGACTAGCGGGATTCAATGAGCAGTTCTTC. The encoded protein is CASSIRGLAGFNEQFF. The whole variable domain, remainder taken from reference TRBV19 and TRBJ2-1, is DGGITQSPKYLFRKEGQNVTLSCEQNLNHDAMYWYRQDPGQGLRLIYYSQIVNDFQKGDIAEGYSVSREKKESFPLTVTSAQKNPTAFYLCASSIRGLAGFNEQFFGPGTRLTVL.

The chain couples TRBV2 to TRBJ1-6; 10 bases line up with TRBD1. This CDR3 has 17 residues. Germline CDR1 and CDR2: SNHLY and FYNNEI. V lost 6 bases to trimming and J lost 5 bases; unmatched junction nucleotides: 10. CDR3 coding DNA: TGTGCCAGCAGCCGCACCGGGACAGGGGTCGATAATTCACCCCTCCACTTT. Its protein is CASSRTGTGVDNSPLHF.

This clone was recorded only once. The chain links TRBV5-4 to TRBJ2-7, with TRBD2 identical over 13 bases. Germline CDR1 reads SGHNT; CDR2 reads YYREEE (reference sequence). There are 15 residues in the CDR3. Losses at the gene ends were 5 bases for V and 2 bases for J; bases not matched to a gene: 4. The CDR3 reads CASRILAGGTYEQYF. In DNA form, the CDR3 reads TGTGCCAGCAGGATACTAGCGGGAGGGACCTACGAGCAGTACTTC.

The chain recombines TRBV24-1 with TRBJ2-5; 8 positions match TRBD2. The CDR3 spans 15 residues. In germline, CDR1 is KGHDR, CDR2 SFDVKD. V was clipped by 4 bases and J by 5 bases; unmatched bases: 8. The CDR3 DNA reads as TGTGCCACCAGTGAAACCGGGACTAGAGCGGAGACCCAGTACTTC. As protein: CATSETGTRAETQYF.

CDR3 sequence reads: CASSSGGASNYGYTF. CDR3 DNA sequence: TGTGCCAGCAGCTCCGGGGGGGCCTCCAACTATGGCTACACCTTC. The rearrangement joins TRBV7-2 to TRBJ1-2; the D gene is possibly TRBD1 (6 bases). V lost 4 bases to trimming and J lost 2 bases, with 14 bases between them. Germline V CDR1 and CDR2: SGHTA, FQGNSA. The CDR3 totals 15 residues.

The chain recombines TRBV18 with TRBJ2-7, with TRBD2 matching over 12 bases. The trim removed 3 bases at V and 5 bases at J, leaving 11 bases unmatched. This CDR3 region has 17 residues. Germline-derived CDR1 and CDR2 are KGHSH and LQKENI. The CDR3 is CASSPRASGGALHEQYF. The CDR3 coding sequence is TGTGCCAGCTCACCTCGGGCTAGCGGGGGGGCCCTCCACGAGCAGTACTTC.

The chain recombines TRBV7-9 with TRBJ1-2; D is possibly TRBD1 (5 bases). Germline CDR1 and CDR2: SEHNR and FQNEAQ (reference sequence). This CDR3 is built from 13 residues. V lost 5 bases to trimming and J lost 6 bases, with 13 bases between them. The CDR3 region is CASSPRVGDGYTF. The DNA for the CDR3 is TGTGCCAGCAGCCCTCGGGTAGGGGATGGCTACACCTTC.

The chain recombines TRBV4-3 with TRBJ2-1; 9 bases are a match to TRBD2. Unmatched junction bases numbered 5, after V lost 1 base and J lost 4 bases. The CDR3 has 16 residues. The germline gives CDR1 LGHNA, CDR2 YSLEER. This CDR3 is CASSQVGSGGYNEQFF. CDR3 nucleotides: TGCGCCAGCAGCCAAGTTGGTAGCGGGGGATACAATGAGCAGTTCTTC.

The chain combines TRBV5-5 with TRBJ1-2; perhaps TRBD1 as D (5 bases). Trimming cost V 2 bases and J 4 bases, with 9 bases left between them. This CDR3 has 13 residues. Per the germline V gene, CDR1 is SGHKS and CDR2 is YYEKEE (reference sequence). The CDR3 sequence: CASSLDSLYGYTF. As DNA, the CDR3 is TGTGCCAGCAGCTTAGACAGCCTCTATGGCTACACCTTC.

The rearrangement uses TRBV2 and TRBJ2-5; 10 bases fit TRBD1. The CDR3 has 13 amino acids. Unmatched junction bases numbered 4, after V lost 5 bases and J lost 7 bases. Germline V gives CDR1 SNHLY, CDR2 FYNNEI. The DNA for the CDR3 is TGTGCCAGCAGTCTGGACAGGGGGGGGACCCAGTACTTC. Amino acid sequence: CASSLDRGGTQYF.

The gene calls are TRBV2 and TRBJ1-2; TRBD1 is a possible D gene (6 bases). Trimming removed 10 bases from V and 0 bases from J, with 12 bases in between. CDR3 length equals 13 residues. Germline assignment: CDR1 SNHLY and CDR2 FYNNEI. CDR3 nucleotide sequence: TGTGCCACCGGGACAAGCACTAACTATGGCTACACCTTC. The encoded protein is CATGTSTNYGYTF. The whole variable domain, remainder taken from reference TRBV2 and TRBJ1-2, is EPEVTQTPSHQVTQMGQEVILRCVPISNHLYFYWYRQILGQKVEFLVSFYNNEISEKSEIFDDQFSVERPDGSNFTLKIRSTKLEDSAMYFCATGTSTNYGYTFGSGTRLTVV.

This chain joins TRBV9 and TRBJ2-7, with a possible D match to TRBD1 (6 bases). This CDR3 region has 14 residues. The germline V gene has CDR1 SGDLS and CDR2 YYNGEE. V was pared by 8 bases and J by 6 bases, with 21 bases between. The CDR3 DNA reads as TGTGCCAGGACCCCAAGACCAGGGGCGGGCGAGCAGTACTTC. Translated: CARTPRPGAGEQYF.